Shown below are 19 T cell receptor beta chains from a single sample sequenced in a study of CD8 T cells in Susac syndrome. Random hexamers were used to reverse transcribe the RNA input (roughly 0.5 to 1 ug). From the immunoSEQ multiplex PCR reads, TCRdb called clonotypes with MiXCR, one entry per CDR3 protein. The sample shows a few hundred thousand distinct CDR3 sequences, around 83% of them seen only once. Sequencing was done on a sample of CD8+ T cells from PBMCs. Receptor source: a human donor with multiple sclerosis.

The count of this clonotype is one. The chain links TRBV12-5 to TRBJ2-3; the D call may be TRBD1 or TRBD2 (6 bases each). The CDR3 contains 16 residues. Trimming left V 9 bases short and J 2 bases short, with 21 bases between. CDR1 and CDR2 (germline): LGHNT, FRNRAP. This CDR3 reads CASAGPIGGPTDTQYF. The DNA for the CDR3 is TGTGCTAGCGCCGGTCCCATTGGGGGGCCCACAGATACGCAGTATTTT.

CDR3 nucleotides: TGTGCCAGCAGTTATAGTACCGGGCCTCCGGGCGGCTACACCTTC. This gives the protein CASSYSTGPPGGYTF. The V call is TRBV27, the J call TRBJ1-2; D ambiguous. From germline, CDR1 is MNHEY and CDR2 SMNVEV (reference sequence). V was trimmed by 4 bases and J by 8 bases, leaving 20 bases between them. There are 15 residues in the CDR3.

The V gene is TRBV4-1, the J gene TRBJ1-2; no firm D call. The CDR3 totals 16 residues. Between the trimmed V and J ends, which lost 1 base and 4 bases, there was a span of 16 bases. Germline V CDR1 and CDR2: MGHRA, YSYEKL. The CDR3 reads CASSQVFVPTVYGYTF. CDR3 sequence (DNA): TGCGCCAGCAGCCAAGTGTTTGTGCCCACTGTCTATGGCTACACCTTC.

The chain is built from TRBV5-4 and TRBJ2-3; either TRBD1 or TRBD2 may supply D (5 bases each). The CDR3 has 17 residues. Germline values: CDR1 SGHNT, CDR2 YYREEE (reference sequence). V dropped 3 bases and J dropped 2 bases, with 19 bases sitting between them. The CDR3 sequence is CASSWDGGRMDTDTQYF. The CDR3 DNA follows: TGTGCCAGCAGCTGGGACGGAGGAAGGATGGACACAGATACGCAGTATTTT.

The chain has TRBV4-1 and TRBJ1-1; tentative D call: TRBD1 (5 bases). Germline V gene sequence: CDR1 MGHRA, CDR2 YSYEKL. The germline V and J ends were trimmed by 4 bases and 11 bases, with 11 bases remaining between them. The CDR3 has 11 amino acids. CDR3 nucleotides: TGCGCCAGCAGCCTCCGGGACGATGCTTTCTTT. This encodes CASSLRDDAFF.

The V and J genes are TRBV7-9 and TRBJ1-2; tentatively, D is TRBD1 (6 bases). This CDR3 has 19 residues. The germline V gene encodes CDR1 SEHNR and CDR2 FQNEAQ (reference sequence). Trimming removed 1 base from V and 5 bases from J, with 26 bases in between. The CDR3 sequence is CASSLEGGTKPAPWYGYTF. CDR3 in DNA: TGTGCCAGCAGCTTAGAAGGCGGGACAAAACCCGCCCCGTGGTATGGCTACACCTTC.

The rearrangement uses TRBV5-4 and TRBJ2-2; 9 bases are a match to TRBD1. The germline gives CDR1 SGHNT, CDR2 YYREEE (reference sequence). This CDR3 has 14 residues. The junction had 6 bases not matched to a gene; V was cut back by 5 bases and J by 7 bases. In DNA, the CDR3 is TGTGCCAGCAGGATCGGACAGGGGATCGGGGAGCTGTTTTTT. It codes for CASRIGQGIGELFF. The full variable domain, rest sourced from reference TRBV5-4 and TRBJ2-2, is ETGVTQSPTHLIKTRGQQVTLRCSSQSGHNTVSWYQQALGQGPQFIFQYYREEENGRGNFPPRFSGLQFPNYSSELNVNALELDDSALYLCASRIGQGIGELFFGEGSRLTVL.

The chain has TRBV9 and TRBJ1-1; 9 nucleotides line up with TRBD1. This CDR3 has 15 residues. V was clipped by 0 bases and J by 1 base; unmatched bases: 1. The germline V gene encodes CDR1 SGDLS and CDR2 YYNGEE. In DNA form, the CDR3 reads TGTGCCAGCAGCGTAGAGGGACAGGGGAACACTGAAGCTTTCTTT. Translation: CASSVEGQGNTEAFF.

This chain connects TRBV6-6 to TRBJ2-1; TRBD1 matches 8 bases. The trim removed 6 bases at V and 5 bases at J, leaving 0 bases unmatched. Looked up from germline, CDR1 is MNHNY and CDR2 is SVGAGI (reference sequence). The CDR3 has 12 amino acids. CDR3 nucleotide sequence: TGTGCCAGCAGACAGGGGGACAATGAGCAGTTCTTC. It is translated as CASRQGDNEQFF.

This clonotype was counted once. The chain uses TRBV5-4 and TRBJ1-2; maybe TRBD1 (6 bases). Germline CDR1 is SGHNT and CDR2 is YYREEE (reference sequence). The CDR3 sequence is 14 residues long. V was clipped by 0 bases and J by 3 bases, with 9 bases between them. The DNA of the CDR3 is TGTGCCAGCAGCTTGGAGGCAGGGGACTATGGCTACACCTTC. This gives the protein CASSLEAGDYGYTF.

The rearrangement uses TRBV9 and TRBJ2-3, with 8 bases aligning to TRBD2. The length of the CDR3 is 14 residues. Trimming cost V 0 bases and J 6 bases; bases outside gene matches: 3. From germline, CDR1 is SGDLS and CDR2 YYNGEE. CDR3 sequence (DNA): TGTGCCAGCAGCGTAGCGGGGGGGTTGGATACGCAGTATTTT. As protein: CASSVAGGLDTQYF.

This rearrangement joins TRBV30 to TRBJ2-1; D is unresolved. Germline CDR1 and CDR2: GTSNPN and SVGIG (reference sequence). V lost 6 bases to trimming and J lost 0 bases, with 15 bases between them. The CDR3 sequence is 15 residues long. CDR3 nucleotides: TGTGCCTGCCCGATGGTGGGTGGCTCCTACAATGAGCAGTTCTTC. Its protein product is CACPMVGGSYNEQFF.

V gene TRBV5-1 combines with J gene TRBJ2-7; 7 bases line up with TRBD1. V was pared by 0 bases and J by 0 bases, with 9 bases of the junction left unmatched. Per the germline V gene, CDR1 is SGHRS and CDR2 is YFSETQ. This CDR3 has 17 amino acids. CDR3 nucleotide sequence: TGCGCCAGCAGCTTGGGCTTCGAGGGACAGCACTCCTACGAGCAGTACTTC. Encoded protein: CASSLGFEGQHSYEQYF.

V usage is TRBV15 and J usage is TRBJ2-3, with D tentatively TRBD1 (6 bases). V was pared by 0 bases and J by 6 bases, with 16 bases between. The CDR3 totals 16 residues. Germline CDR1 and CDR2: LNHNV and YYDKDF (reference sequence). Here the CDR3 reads CATSRDVTGTEDTQYF. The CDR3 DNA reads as TGTGCCACCAGCAGAGATGTAACAGGGACCGAGGATACGCAGTATTTT.

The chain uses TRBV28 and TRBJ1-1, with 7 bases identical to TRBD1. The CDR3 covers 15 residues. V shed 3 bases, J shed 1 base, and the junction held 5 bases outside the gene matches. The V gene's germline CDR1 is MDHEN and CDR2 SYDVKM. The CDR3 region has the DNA TGTGCCAGCAGTTTTGGTTCAGGGGGGAACACTGAAGCTTTCTTT. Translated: CASSFGSGGNTEAFF.

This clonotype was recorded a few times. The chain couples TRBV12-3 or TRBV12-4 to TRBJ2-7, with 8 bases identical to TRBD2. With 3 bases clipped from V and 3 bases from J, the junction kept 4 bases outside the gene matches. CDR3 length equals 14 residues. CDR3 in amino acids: CASSFSGTHYEQYF. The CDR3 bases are TGTGCCAGCAGTTTTAGCGGGACCCACTACGAGCAGTACTTC.

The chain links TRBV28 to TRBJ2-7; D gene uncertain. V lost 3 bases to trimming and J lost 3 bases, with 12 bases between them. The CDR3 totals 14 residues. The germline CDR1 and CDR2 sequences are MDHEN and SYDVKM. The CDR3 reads CASSFGNSIYEQYF. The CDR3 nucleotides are TGTGCCAGCAGTTTTGGGAATTCGATCTACGAGCAGTACTTC.

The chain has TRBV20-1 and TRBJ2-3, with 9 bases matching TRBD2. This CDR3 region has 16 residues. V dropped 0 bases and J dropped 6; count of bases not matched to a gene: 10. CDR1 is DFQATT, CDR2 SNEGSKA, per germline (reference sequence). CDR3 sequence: CSARDAASGDADTQYF. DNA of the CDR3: TGCAGTGCTAGAGATGCGGCTAGCGGGGATGCGGATACGCAGTATTTT.

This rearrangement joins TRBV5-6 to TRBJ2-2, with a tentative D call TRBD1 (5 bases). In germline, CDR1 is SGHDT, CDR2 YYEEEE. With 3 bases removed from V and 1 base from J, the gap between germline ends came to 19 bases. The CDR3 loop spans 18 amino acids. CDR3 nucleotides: TGTGCCAGCAGCTGGACGTTTAGGTGGGGCCAGAACACCGGGGAGCTGTTTTTT. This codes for CASSWTFRWGQNTGELFF.